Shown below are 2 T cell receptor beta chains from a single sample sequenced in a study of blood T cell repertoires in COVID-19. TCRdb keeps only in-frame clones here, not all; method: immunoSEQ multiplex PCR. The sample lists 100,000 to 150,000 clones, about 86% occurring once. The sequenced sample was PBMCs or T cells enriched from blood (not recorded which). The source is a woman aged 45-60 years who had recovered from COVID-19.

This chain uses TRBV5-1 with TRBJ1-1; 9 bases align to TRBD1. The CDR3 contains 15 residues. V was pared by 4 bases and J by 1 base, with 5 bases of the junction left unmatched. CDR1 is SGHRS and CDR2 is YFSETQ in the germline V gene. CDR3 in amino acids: CASSRVGQGNTEAFF. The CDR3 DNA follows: TGCGCCAGCAGCCGGGTGGGACAGGGGAACACTGAAGCTTTCTTT.

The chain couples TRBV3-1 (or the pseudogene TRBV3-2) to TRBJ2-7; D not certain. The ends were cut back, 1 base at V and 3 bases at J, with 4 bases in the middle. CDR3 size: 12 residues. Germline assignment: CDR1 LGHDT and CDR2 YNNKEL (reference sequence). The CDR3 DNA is TGTGCCAGCAGCCAAGTATACTACGAGCAGTACTTC. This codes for CASSQVYYEQYF.